The rows below give T cell receptor beta chains drawn from one sample of a study of T cell changes during pregnancy in multiple sclerosis. The protocol was immunoSEQ multiplex PCR, while the TCRdb copy is restricted to in-frame clones and leaves out a portion. The sample records 60,000 to 75,000 clones, roughly 91% being singletons. The sample in question was peripheral blood, obtained in the third trimester of pregnancy. The receptors stem from a female donor with multiple sclerosis, enrolled in a pregnancy study. Each CDR3 is given with its conserved first and last residue. Each record gives: V gene, CDR3 protein.

v_call: TRBV21-1
cdr3_aa: CASSTGQETNTEAFF

v_call: TRBV6-5
cdr3_aa: CASSYSRYNHNSPLHF

v_call: TRBV7-9
cdr3_aa: CASSLHRPTLANYGYTF

v_call: TRBV5-1
cdr3_aa: CASSRGDRNTGELFF

v_call: TRBV7-2
cdr3_aa: CASSPSYWGGEQFF

v_call: TRBV7-8
cdr3_aa: CASSLVRGQSNSGNTIYF

v_call: TRBV25-1
cdr3_aa: CASTVGNGYGYTF

v_call: TRBV7-8
cdr3_aa: CASSYYRGMNTEAFF

v_call: TRBV2
cdr3_aa: CASRGLTGNNSPLHF

v_call: TRBV7-3
cdr3_aa: CASSLWGGSYEQYF

v_call: TRBV5-6
cdr3_aa: CASTKWALSETQYF

v_call: TRBV11-2
cdr3_aa: CASSFTGTGELFF

v_call: TRBV5-8
cdr3_aa: CASSSGTGGETQYF

v_call: TRBV27
cdr3_aa: CASSLSPGGYTEAFF

v_call: TRBV27
cdr3_aa: CASSQTYQGYEQYF

v_call: TRBV10-3
cdr3_aa: CAIGQDSNQPQHF

v_call: TRBV28
cdr3_aa: CASSGGHPNQPQHF

v_call: TRBV14
cdr3_aa: CASSQAVAGYYEQYF

v_call: TRBV7-6
cdr3_aa: CASSFTPSGGEYNEQFF

v_call: TRBV2
cdr3_aa: CASIDQGAGETQYF

v_call: TRBV9
cdr3_aa: CASSSWDRGGSNVLTF

v_call: TRBV16
cdr3_aa: CASSQWTGISYEQYF

v_call: TRBV6-6
cdr3_aa: CASSYGRGGPETQYF

v_call: TRBV7-9
cdr3_aa: CASKGESNQPQHF

v_call: TRBV5-6
cdr3_aa: CASSWFGPYEQYF

v_call: TRBV5-6
cdr3_aa: CASRRGGSNQPQHF

v_call: TRBV4-3
cdr3_aa: CASSQDRSTDTQYF

v_call: TRBV2
cdr3_aa: CASRDRDYGYTF

v_call: TRBV5-4
cdr3_aa: CASSGGGRSSYEQYF

v_call: TRBV27
cdr3_aa: CASSLRGPWVRDGYTF

v_call: TRBV6-4
cdr3_aa: CASSPQTSGGTDTQYF